This T cell receptor beta chain was observed in a study of T cell changes during pregnancy in multiple sclerosis. Trimming at V came to 5 bases and at J to 8 bases, leaving 18 bases not matched to a gene. Germline V CDR1 and CDR2: MNHEY, SMNVEV (reference sequence). The CDR3 totals 17 residues. Clones were sequenced by immunoSEQ multiplex PCR, and TCRdb holds only the in-frame ones, with some missing. The table includes roughly 100,000 clones, 92% detected once. V is TRBV27 and J is TRBJ2-1; TRBD2 matches at 7 bases. Here the sequenced sample was peripheral blood, taken after pregnancy. The TCR originated in a female donor with multiple sclerosis, enrolled in a pregnancy study. The CDR3 spells CASSTLAGTTMGHEQFF. Written as DNA, the CDR3 is TGTGCCAGCAGTACTTTAGCGGGTACAACAATGGGACATGAGCAGTTCTTC.